This TCR beta chain was sequenced in a study of T-cell reconstitution after alpha-beta-depleted transplantation in children. V was clipped by 5 bases and J by 3 bases; unmatched bases: 12. CDR1 and CDR2 (germline): SQVTM, ANQGSEA. This CDR3 is 16 amino acids long. This clonotype was counted ten times or more. Its antigen remains unidentified. Study conclusions and caveats: T-cell numbers and diversity, one year after transplant, stemmed largely from T cells that were newly produced. Several hundred expanded graft clones reportedly were the source of alpha-beta T cells about two months after transplant. It was surviving recipient T cells and thymic progenitors that gave some patients high TCRbeta diversity at day 60.

Unique molecular identifiers were incorporated into the prepared TCRbeta library. One entry per CDR3 protein, called by TCRdb with MiXCR from the PCR reads. The sample includes some 200,000 distinct CDR3 sequences, around 5.9% of them seen just once. The TCR sequence derives from a girl under three years old with combined immunodeficiency, due to receive a stem cell transplant. Sequenced material: PBMCs, taken before TCRalphabeta/CD19-depleted stem cell transplant. The V and J genes are TRBV29-1 and TRBJ2-3; 9 bases agree with TRBD2. The CDR3 DNA reads as TGCAGCGTTCCGGGCTTGCGGGGGGGCCTAACAGATACGCAGTATTTT. Encoded protein: CSVPGLRGGLTDTQYF.